This T cell receptor (beta chain) was captured by sequencing in a study of T cells in Graves' hyperthyroidism and ophthalmopathy. Germline V CDR1 and CDR2: DFQATT, SNEGSKA (reference sequence). This CDR3 region has 14 residues. V was clipped by 7 bases and J by 4 bases; unmatched bases: 10. Amplification of TCR beta CDR3 regions was performed using RNA transcripts as template. TCR CDR3 underwent first-round RT-PCR with the HTBI primer set. TCRdb independently ran MiXCR on the multiplex PCR reads; one entry per CDR3 protein. Seen here are around 300,000 distinct CDR3 sequences, over 20% observed once, and the top ten hold around 62%.

The V and J genes are TRBV20-1 and TRBJ2-1; 7 positions match TRBD2. The sequenced material came from blood. This receptor was taken from a young man with Graves' ophthalmopathy. CDR3 nucleotide sequence: TGCAGTGGTGCCCTAGCGGAGCCATACAATGAGCAGTTCTTC. Protein: CSGALAEPYNEQFF.